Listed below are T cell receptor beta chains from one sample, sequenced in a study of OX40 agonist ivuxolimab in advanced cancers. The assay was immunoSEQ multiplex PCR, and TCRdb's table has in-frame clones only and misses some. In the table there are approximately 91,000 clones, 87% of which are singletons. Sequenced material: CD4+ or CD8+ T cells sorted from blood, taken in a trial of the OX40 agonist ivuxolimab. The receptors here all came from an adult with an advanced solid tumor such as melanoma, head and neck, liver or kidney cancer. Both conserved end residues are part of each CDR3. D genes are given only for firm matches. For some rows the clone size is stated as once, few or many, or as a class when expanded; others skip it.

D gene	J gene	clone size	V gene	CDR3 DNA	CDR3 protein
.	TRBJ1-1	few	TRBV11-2	TGTGCCAGCAGCTTAGGGTCGTCGGGGAACACTGAAGCTTTCTTT	CASSLGSSGNTEAFF
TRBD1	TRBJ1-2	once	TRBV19	TGTGCCAGTAGTATAGCGTCGGGACAGCGCTACTATGGCTACACCTTC	CASSIASGQRYYGYTF
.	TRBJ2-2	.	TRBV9	TGTGCCAGCAGCGTAAGCAGAGACACCGGGGAGCTGTTTTTT	CASSVSRDTGELFF
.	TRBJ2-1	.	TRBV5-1	TGCGCCAGCAGCCCTCAACAAACCTACAATGAGCAGTTCTTC	CASSPQQTYNEQFF
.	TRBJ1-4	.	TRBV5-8	TGTGCCAGCGGCCGTTCAGGGACACCAAATGAAAAACTGTTTTTT	CASGRSGTPNEKLFF
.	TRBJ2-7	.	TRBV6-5	TGTGCCAGCAGGAACAGGGGGGGCGAGCAGTACTTC	CASRNRGGEQYF
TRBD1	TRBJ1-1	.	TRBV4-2	TGTGCCAGCAGCCAAGCGACAGGGGCGGGGAACACTGAAGCTTTCTTT	CASSQATGAGNTEAFF
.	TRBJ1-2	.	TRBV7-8	TGTGCCAGCAGCCCCCGAGGGGAGGGGGGCGACTATGGCTACACCTTC	CASSPRGEGGDYGYTF
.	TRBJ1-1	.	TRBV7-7	TGTGCCAGCAGCTTACAGGAGAACACTGAAGCTTTCTTT	CASSLQENTEAFF
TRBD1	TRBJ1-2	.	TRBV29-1	TGCAGTTCAGGGGGGGCTAACTATGGCTACACCTTC	CSSGGANYGYTF
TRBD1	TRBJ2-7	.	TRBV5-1	TGCGCCAGCAGCTTGGGGCCAGGGGGTGACTACGAGCAGTACTTC	CASSLGPGGDYEQYF
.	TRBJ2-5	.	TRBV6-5	TGTGCCAGCAGTTACTCGCTAGTGGGGGGGCTAGAGACCCAGTACTTC	CASSYSLVGGLETQYF
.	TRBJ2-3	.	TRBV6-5	TGTGCCAGCAGCTCAACTTTCACAGATACGCAGTATTTT	CASSSTFTDTQYF
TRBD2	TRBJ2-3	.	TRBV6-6	TGTGCCAGCAGTCCCCTTAGAGCGGGGGAAACAGATACGCAGTATTTT	CASSPLRAGETDTQYF
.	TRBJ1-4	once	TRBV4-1	TGCGCCAGCAGCCAAGAGGACAGTAGAGAAAAACTGTTTTTT	CASSQEDSREKLFF
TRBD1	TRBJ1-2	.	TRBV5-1	TGCGCCAGCAGCCTGTCGGGACAGGCCCGGGGCTACACCTTC	CASSLSGQARGYTF
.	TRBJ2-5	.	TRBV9	TGTGCCAGCAGCCCCGTGGTTGGGACCCAGTACTTC	CASSPVVGTQYF
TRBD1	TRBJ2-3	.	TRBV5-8	TGTGCCAGCACTCGACAGGGGGCTGCAGATACGCAGTATTTT	CASTRQGAADTQYF
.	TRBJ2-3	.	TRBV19	TGTGCCAGTAGTATGAGGGGAGACCCCACAGATACGCAGTATTTT	CASSMRGDPTDTQYF
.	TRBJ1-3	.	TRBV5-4	TGTGCCAGCAGCGAGGACCTCGCGGACGACACCATATATTTT	CASSEDLADDTIYF
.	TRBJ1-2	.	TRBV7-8	TGTGCCAGCAGCTTACCTTCTAACACCGATAACTATGGCTACACCTTC	CASSLPSNTDNYGYTF
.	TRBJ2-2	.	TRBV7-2	TGTGCCAGCAGCTTAATAACAGGGCACACCGGGGAGCTGTTTTTT	CASSLITGHTGELFF
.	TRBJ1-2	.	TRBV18	TGTGCCAGCTCACCCGGGGACACCCCCAACTATGGCTACACCTTC	CASSPGDTPNYGYTF
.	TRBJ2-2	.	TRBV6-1	TGTGCCAGCAGTGCCGGAGAGGGGGGTCCCGGGGAGCTGTTTTTT	CASSAGEGGPGELFF
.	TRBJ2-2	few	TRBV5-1	TGCGCCAGCAGCTCTCGATCCACCACCGGGGAGCTGTTTTTT	CASSSRSTTGELFF
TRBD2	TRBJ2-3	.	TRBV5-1	TGCGCCAGCAGCTCGACTAGCGGGGGGGCAAATACGCAGTATTTT	CASSSTSGGANTQYF
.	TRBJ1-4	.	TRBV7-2	TGTGCCAGCAGCTTAGTTCCAGGACGGGGCGAAAAACTGTTTTTT	CASSLVPGRGEKLFF
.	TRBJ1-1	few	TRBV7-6	TGTGCCAGCAGCTTAGTTCTACGCGGGGAAGCTTTCTTT	CASSLVLRGEAFF
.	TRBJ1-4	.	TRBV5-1	TGCGCCAGCAGCTTAACAGAGAATGAAAAACTGTTTTTT	CASSLTENEKLFF
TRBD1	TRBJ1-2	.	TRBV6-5	TGTGCCAGCAGTAAGGGGGGACAGCCCCATGGCTACACCTTC	CASSKGGQPHGYTF
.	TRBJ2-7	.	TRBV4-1	TGCGCCAGCAGCGCGGGACTCAAGCCCTACGAGCAGTACTTC	CASSAGLKPYEQYF
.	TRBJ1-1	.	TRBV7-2	TGTGCCAGCAGCTCCCAGACAGTGAACACTGAAGCTTTCTTT	CASSSQTVNTEAFF
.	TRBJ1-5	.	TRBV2	TGTGCCAGCTCTGGGGGGGGTTATGAAAGCAATCAGCCCCAGCATTTT	CASSGGGYESNQPQHF
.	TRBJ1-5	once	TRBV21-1	TGTGCCAGGAAGGTGACAGGCGATACTCAGCCCCAGCATTTT	CARKVTGDTQPQHF
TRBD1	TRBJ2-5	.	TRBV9	TGTGCCAGCAGCGTGCGGGACAGGGGGCTGGGGGAGACCCAGTACTTC	CASSVRDRGLGETQYF
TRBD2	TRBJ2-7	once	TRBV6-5	TGTGCCAGCAGTTACTCGATTGCGGGGGGGCGCGAGCAGTACTTC	CASSYSIAGGREQYF